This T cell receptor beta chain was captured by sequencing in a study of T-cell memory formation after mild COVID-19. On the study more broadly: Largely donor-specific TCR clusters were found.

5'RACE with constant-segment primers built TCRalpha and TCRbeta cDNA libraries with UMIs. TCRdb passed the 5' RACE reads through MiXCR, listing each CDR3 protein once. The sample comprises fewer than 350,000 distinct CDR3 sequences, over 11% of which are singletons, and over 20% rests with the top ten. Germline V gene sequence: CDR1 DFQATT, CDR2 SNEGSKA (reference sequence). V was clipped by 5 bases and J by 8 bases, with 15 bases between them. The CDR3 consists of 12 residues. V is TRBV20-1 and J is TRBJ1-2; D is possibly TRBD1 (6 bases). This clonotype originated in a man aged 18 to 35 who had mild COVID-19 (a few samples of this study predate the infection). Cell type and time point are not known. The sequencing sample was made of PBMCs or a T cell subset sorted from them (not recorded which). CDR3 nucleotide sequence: TGCAGTGCTGCTAGGGGGGGTAACGGCTACACCTTC. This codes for CSAARGGNGYTF.